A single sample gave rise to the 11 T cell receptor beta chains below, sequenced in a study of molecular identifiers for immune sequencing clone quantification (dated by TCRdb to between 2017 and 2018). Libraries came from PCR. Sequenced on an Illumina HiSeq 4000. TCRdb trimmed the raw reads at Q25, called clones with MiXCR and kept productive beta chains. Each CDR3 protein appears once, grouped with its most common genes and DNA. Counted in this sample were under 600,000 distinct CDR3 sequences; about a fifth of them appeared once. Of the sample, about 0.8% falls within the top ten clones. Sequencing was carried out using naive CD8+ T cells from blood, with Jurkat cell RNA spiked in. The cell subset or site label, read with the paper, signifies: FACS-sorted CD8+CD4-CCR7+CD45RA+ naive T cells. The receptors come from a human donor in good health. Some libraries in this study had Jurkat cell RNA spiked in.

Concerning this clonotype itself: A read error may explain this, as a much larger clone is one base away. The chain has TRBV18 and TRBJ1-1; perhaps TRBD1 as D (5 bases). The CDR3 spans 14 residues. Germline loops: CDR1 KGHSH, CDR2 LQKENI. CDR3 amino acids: CASSSDDSSAEALF. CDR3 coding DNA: TGTGCCAGCTCATCTGACGACAGTTCCGCTGAAGCTCTCTTT.

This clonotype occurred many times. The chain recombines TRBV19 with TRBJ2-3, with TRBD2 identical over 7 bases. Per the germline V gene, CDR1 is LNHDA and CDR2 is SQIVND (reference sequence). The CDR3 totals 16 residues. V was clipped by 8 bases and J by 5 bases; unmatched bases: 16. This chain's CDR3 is CASAPRGLTLLDTQYF. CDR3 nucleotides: TGTGCCAGTGCACCGCGGGGACTAACCCTCCTAGATACGCAGTATTTT.

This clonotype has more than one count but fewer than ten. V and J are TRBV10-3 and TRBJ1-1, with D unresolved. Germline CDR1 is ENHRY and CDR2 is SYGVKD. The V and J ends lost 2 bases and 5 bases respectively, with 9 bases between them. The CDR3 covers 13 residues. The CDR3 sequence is CAISEGGRTEAFF. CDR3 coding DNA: TGTGCCATCAGTGAGGGAGGGCGTACTGAAGCTTTCTTT.

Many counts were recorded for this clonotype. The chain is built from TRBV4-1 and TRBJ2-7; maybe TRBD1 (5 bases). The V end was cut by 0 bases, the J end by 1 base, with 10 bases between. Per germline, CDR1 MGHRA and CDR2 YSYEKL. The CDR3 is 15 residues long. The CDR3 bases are TGCGCCAGCAGCCAAGACCAACAGGAGTCCTACGAGCAGTACTTC. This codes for CASSQDQQESYEQYF.

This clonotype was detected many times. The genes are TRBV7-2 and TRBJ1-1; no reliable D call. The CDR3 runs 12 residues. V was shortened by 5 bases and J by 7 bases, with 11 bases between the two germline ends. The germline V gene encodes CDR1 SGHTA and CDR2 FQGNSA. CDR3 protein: CASSAGPLEAFF. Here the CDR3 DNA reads TGTGCCAGCAGCGCTGGACCGCTTGAAGCTTTCTTT.

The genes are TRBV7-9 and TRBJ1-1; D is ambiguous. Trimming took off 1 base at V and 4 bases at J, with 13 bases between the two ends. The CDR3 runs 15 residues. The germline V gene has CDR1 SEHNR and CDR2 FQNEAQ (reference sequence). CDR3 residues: CASSLVAGVGTEAFF. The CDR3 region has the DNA TGTGCCAGCAGCTTAGTCGCCGGGGTGGGCACTGAAGCTTTCTTT.

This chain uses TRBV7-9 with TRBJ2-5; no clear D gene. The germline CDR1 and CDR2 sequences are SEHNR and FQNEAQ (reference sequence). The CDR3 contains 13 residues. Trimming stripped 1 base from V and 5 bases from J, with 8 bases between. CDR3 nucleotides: TGTGCCAGCAGCTTAGATCCCTCGGAGACCCAGTACTTC. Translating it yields CASSLDPSETQYF.

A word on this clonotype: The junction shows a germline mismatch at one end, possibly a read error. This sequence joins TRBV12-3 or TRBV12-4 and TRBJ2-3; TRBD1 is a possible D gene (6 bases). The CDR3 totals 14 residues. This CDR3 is CASGLTGSTDTQYF. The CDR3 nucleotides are TGTGCCAGCGGTTTAACAGGGAGCACAGATACGCAGTATTTT.

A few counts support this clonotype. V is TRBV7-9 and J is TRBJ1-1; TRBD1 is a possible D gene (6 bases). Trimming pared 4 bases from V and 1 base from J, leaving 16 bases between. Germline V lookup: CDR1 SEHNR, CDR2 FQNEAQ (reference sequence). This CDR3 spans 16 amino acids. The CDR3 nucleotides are TGTGCCAGCAGCTCCCGGCCCGAAGGGGGGAACACTGAAGCTTTCTTT. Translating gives CASSSRPEGGNTEAFF.

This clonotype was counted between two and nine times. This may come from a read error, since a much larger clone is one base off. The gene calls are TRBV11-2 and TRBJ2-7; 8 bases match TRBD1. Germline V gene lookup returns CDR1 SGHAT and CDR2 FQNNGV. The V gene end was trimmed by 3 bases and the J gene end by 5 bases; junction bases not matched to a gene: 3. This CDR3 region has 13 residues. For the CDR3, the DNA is TGTGCCAGCAGCTTTGGACAGGGTAACGAGCAGTACTTC. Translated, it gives CASSFGQGNEQYF.

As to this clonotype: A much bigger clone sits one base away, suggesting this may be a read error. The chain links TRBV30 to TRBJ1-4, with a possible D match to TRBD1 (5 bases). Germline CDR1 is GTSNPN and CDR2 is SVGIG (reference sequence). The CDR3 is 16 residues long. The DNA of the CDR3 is TGTGCCTGGAGTGCCCCGGACGGGGCAACTAATGAAGAACTGTTTTTT. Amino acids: CAWSAPDGATNEELFF. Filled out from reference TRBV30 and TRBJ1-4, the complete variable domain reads SQTIHQWPATLVQPVGSPLSLECTVEGTSNPNLYWYRQAAGRGLQLLFYSVGIGQISSEVPQNLSASRPQDRQFILSSKKLLLSDSGFYLCAWSAPDGATNEELFFGSGTQLSVL.